Following are 31 T cell receptor beta chains from one sample sequenced in a study of OX40 agonist ivuxolimab in advanced cancers. Library preparation employed the immunoSEQ multiplex PCR assay. TCRdb took this table from immuneACCESS and kept in-frame rearrangements with V and J called. Such tables lack part of the clones; where checked against another copy, unresolved V genes explain under half of the gap, and the rest is unexplained. This sample has nearly 45,000 clones in its table, and roughly 84% of those were observed once. The leading ten clones occupy around 16% of the sample. The material sequenced was CD4+ or CD8+ T cells sorted from blood, taken in a trial of the OX40 agonist ivuxolimab. Receptors were obtained from an adult with an advanced solid tumor such as melanoma, head and neck, liver or kidney cancer.

The chain employs TRBV7-9 and TRBJ2-3; 8 nucleotides match TRBD1. The CDR3 loop spans 16 amino acids. Trimming removed 4 bases from V and 3 bases from J; junction bases left unmatched: 9. Germline V CDR1 and CDR2: SEHNR, FQNEAQ (reference sequence). In DNA form, the CDR3 reads TGTGCCAGCAGCTCAGGACAGGGTGGAGAAACAGATACGCAGTATTTT. Amino acids: CASSSGQGGETDTQYF.

The CDR3 bases are TGTGCCAGCAGCGAAAACCCCGGGACTACACTCACAGATACGCAGTATTTT. Encoded protein: CASSENPGTTLTDTQYF. The J gene is TRBJ2-3, the V gene TRBV4-2; 7 nucleotides agree with TRBD2. Germline V gene sequence: CDR1 LGHNA, CDR2 YNFKEQ. The V gene end was trimmed by 5 bases and the J gene end by 2 bases; junction bases not matched to a gene: 13. This CDR3 is 17 amino acids long.

This CDR3 reads CAGIIGDNNEQFF. For the CDR3, the DNA is TGTGCCGGGATCATCGGAGACAACAATGAGCAGTTCTTC. The chain is built from TRBV7-9 and TRBJ2-1; D not certain. The CDR3 sequence is 13 residues long. Between the trimmed V and J ends, which lost 11 bases and 5 bases, there was a span of 16 bases. Germline lookup yields CDR1 SEHNR and CDR2 FQNEAQ (reference sequence).

The genes are TRBV6-1 and TRBJ2-2; TRBD2 matches 11 bases. Germline values: CDR1 MNHNS, CDR2 SASEGT. The CDR3 extends over 18 amino acids. The junction had 10 bases not matched to a gene; V was cut back by 4 bases and J by 3 bases. The chain's CDR3 is CASSVLTSGTLYTGELFF. DNA for the CDR3: TGTGCCAGCAGTGTATTGACTAGCGGGACGCTATACACCGGGGAGCTGTTTTTT.

The chain joins TRBV4-1 to TRBJ2-7; 10 nucleotides match TRBD1. The CDR3 extends over 14 amino acids. V was clipped by 4 bases and J by 3 bases; unmatched bases: 3. Germline CDR1 reads MGHRA; CDR2 reads YSYEKL. The CDR3 is CASSLGTGVYEQYF. In DNA, the CDR3 is TGCGCCAGCAGCCTCGGGACAGGGGTCTACGAGCAGTACTTC.

This rearrangement joins TRBV6-4 to TRBJ2-1; a weak D match, TRBD2 (7 bases). CDR3 size: 16 residues. Trimming removed 3 bases at V and 2 bases at J, with 14 bases between. Germline assignment: CDR1 MRHNA and CDR2 SNTAGT. CDR3 amino acids: CASSEEGGRAYNEQFF. DNA of the CDR3: TGTGCCAGCAGTGAAGAAGGGGGGAGGGCCTACAATGAGCAGTTCTTC.

Note on this clone: Mismatch with germline at one junction end may stem from a read error. The V gene is TRBV5-4, the J gene TRBJ2-1; possible D gene TRBD1, 5 bases. Germline CDR1 SGHNT, CDR2 YYREEE (reference sequence). The CDR3 has 16 residues. CDR3 loop: CASSPRTSSSYNEQFF. In DNA form, the CDR3 reads TGCGCCAGCAGCCCTCGGACATCGAGCTCCTACAATGAGCAGTTCTTC.

The chain joins TRBV7-8 to TRBJ2-3, with D possibly matching TRBD2 (6 bases). Trimming stripped 8 bases from V and 0 bases from J, with 18 bases between. The germline gives CDR1 SGHVS, CDR2 FQNEAQ. The CDR3 length is 16 residues. The CDR3: CASEAWDGRSTDTQYF. DNA for the CDR3: TGTGCCAGCGAGGCCTGGGACGGGAGAAGCACAGATACGCAGTATTTT.

The chain is built from TRBV5-8 and TRBJ2-7; TRBD1 matches at 7 bases. The CDR3 loop spans 16 amino acids. With V trimmed by 4 bases and J by 4 bases, 14 bases remained unmatched. Germline CDR1 is SGHTS and CDR2 is YDEGEE. The CDR3 spells CASSLPWTGSLYEQYF. CDR3 coding DNA: TGTGCCAGCAGCCTACCCTGGACAGGTTCCCTTTACGAGCAGTACTTC. The complete variable domain, with remaining parts taken from reference TRBV5-8 and TRBJ2-7, reads EAGVTQSPTHLIKTRGQQATLRCSPISGHTSVYWYQQALGLGLQFLLWYDEGEERNRGNFPPRFSGRQFPNYSSELNVNALELEDSALYLCASSLPWTGSLYEQYFGPGTRLTVT.

The chain has TRBV11-2 and TRBJ1-1, with TRBD1 as a possible D gene (6 bases). CDR3 length equals 14 residues. The V gene's germline CDR1 is SGHAT and CDR2 FQNNGV. V dropped 2 bases and J dropped 4 bases, with 11 bases sitting between them. The CDR3 protein is CASSLYGGGTEAFF. CDR3 DNA sequence: TGTGCCAGCAGCTTATACGGGGGCGGCACTGAAGCTTTCTTT.

The V and J genes are TRBV28 and TRBJ2-7; TRBD2 matches 9 bases. V dropped 6 bases and J dropped 4; count of bases not matched to a gene: 13. In germline, CDR1 is MDHEN, CDR2 SYDVKM. The CDR3 runs to 16 residues. CDR3 residues: CASRNSWTSVGYEQYF. CDR3 DNA sequence: TGTGCCAGCAGGAACTCCTGGACTAGCGTTGGGTACGAGCAGTACTTC.

This rearrangement joins TRBV10-3 to TRBJ2-5, with 9 positions matching TRBD2. This CDR3 region has 14 residues. Germline V gene sequence: CDR1 ENHRY, CDR2 SYGVKD. V was pared by 0 bases and J by 5 bases, with 1 base of the junction left unmatched. In nucleotides, the CDR3 is TGTGCCATCAGTGAGTCGACTAGCGGTGAGACCCAGTACTTC. This gives the protein CAISESTSGETQYF.

The V and J genes are TRBV10-3 and TRBJ1-2; D is uncertain. V lost 0 bases, J lost 8 bases, and 22 bases lay in between. The CDR3 has 17 amino acids. Germline V gene data show CDR1 as ENHRY and CDR2 as SYGVKD. The CDR3 sequence: CAISESGEGSILWGYTF. In nucleotides, the CDR3 is TGTGCCATCAGTGAGTCGGGCGAGGGTAGTATCCTTTGGGGCTACACCTTC.

This clone was seen a few times. The chain links TRBV6-1 to TRBJ2-3; possible D gene TRBD2, 6 bases. Germline CDR1 reads MNHNS; CDR2 reads SASEGT. The CDR3 runs to 15 residues. Between the trimmed V and J ends, which lost 7 bases and 1 base, there was a span of 15 bases. In DNA form, the CDR3 reads TGTGCCAGCAACGGGGGAAGCACCGGCACAGATACGCAGTATTTT. Its protein product is CASNGGSTGTDTQYF.

This chain connects TRBV5-6 to TRBJ2-7; perhaps TRBD1 as D (6 bases). Germline assignment: CDR1 SGHDT and CDR2 YYEEEE. This CDR3 has 14 residues. Trimming removed 5 bases from V and 2 bases from J, with 14 bases in between. CDR3 nucleotide sequence: TGTGCCAGCAGTCGTACAGGGTGGGCCTACGAGCAGTACTTC. Protein sequence: CASSRTGWAYEQYF.

This sequence joins TRBV5-6 and TRBJ2-5, with D unclear. Germline V CDR1 and CDR2: SGHDT, YYEEEE. The ends were cut back, 4 bases at V and 2 bases at J, with 9 bases in the middle. The CDR3 has 13 amino acids. The CDR3 is CASSNGPQETQYF. The CDR3 DNA follows: TGTGCCAGCAGCAACGGGCCACAAGAGACCCAGTACTTC.

CDR3 sequence: CASSPWAATNEKLFF. DNA for the CDR3: TGTGCCAGCAGTCCGTGGGCCGCAACTAATGAAAAACTGTTTTTT. The chain uses TRBV28 and TRBJ1-4; D remains ambiguous. Germline CDR1 is MDHEN and CDR2 is SYDVKM. Trimming took 5 bases from V and 0 from J, leaving 10 bases between them. The CDR3 totals 15 residues.

This clone was observed once. The V gene is TRBV29-1, the J gene TRBJ2-7; D remains ambiguous. Germline assignment: CDR1 SQVTM and CDR2 ANQGSEA. Trimming took 7 bases from V and 2 from J, leaving 15 bases between them. This CDR3 has 13 residues. The CDR3 is CSANLGPTYEQYF. The CDR3 DNA is TGCAGCGCAAACCTCGGGCCGACCTACGAGCAGTACTTC.

This clone was recorded once. The genes are TRBV7-9 and TRBJ2-5; D is ambiguous. Germline lookup yields CDR1 SEHNR and CDR2 FQNEAQ (reference sequence). CDR3 length: 12 amino acids. With 6 bases removed from V and 0 bases from J, the gap between germline ends came to 5 bases. The DNA of the CDR3 is TGTGCCAGCAGATCGTACCAAGAGACCCAGTACTTC. Translated, it gives CASRSYQETQYF.

V gene TRBV5-8 combines with J gene TRBJ2-7; D is undetermined. CDR3 size: 14 residues. V was cut by 0 bases and J by 0 bases, with 7 bases left in between. Germline CDR1 is SGHTS and CDR2 is YDEGEE. The CDR3 DNA reads as TGTGCCAGCAGCTTGGGATGGAGCTCCTACGAGCAGTACTTC. It is translated as CASSLGWSSYEQYF.

The V gene is TRBV7-9, the J gene TRBJ2-7; 10 bases fit TRBD1. CDR3 size: 13 residues. Per germline, CDR1 SEHNR and CDR2 FQNEAQ (reference sequence). The V and J ends lost 10 bases and 5 bases, in that order; junction bases with no gene match: 8. The CDR3 spells CATLGQGMNEQYF. As DNA, the CDR3 is TGTGCCACCCTGGGACAGGGGATGAACGAGCAGTACTTC.

The chain recombines TRBV14 with TRBJ1-2; perhaps TRBD1 as D (5 bases). There are 12 residues in the CDR3. CDR1 is SGHDN, CDR2 FVKESK, per germline. Trimming pared 8 bases from V and 4 bases from J, leaving 11 bases between. The CDR3 bases are TGTGCCAGCGCCGAGGGGCTCTATGGCTACACCTTC. It encodes CASAEGLYGYTF.

The genes are TRBV9 and TRBJ2-3; 13 bases agree with TRBD2. CDR1 is SGDLS and CDR2 is YYNGEE in the germline V gene. This CDR3 is built from 14 residues. The V gene end was trimmed by 5 bases and the J gene end by 5 bases; junction bases not matched to a gene: 2. The CDR3 DNA is TGTGCCAGCAGGGGACTAGCGGGAATAGATACGCAGTATTTT. It translates to CASRGLAGIDTQYF.

This chain uses TRBV5-6 with TRBJ2-5; tentatively, D is TRBD1 (5 bases). The J call is in doubt because the DNA end fits TRBJ2-7 better. Germline CDR1 is SGHDT and CDR2 is YYEEEE. The CDR3 is made up of 14 amino acids. CDR3 amino acids: CASSLLDSPYEQYF. CDR3 bases: TGTGCCAGCAGCTTGCTTGACAGTCCCTACGAGCAGTACTTC.

The chain combines TRBV2 with TRBJ1-5; 7 bases agree with TRBD1. This CDR3 is 18 amino acids long. Germline V gives CDR1 SNHLY, CDR2 FYNNEI. With V trimmed by 1 base and J by 5 bases, 14 bases remained unmatched. CDR3 residues: CASSEGSTGDMWDQPQHF. CDR3 nucleotides: TGTGCCAGCAGTGAAGGGAGTACAGGGGATATGTGGGATCAGCCCCAGCATTTT.

The genes are TRBV28 and TRBJ1-2; D unclear. Germline assignment: CDR1 MDHEN and CDR2 SYDVKM. The V end lost 3 bases, the J end lost 6 bases, and 5 bases lay between the germline ends. The CDR3 runs to 11 residues. This CDR3 reads CASSFEDGYTF. Here the CDR3 DNA reads TGTGCCAGCAGTTTTGAGGATGGCTACACCTTC.

This chain links TRBV28 with TRBJ1-5; D gene unclear. This CDR3 is 14 amino acids long. Germline V gene data show CDR1 as MDHEN and CDR2 as SYDVKM. Trimming shortened V by 5 bases and J by 3 bases, and 11 bases separated the two germline ends. The CDR3 protein is CASSQMPTNQPQHF. Here the CDR3 DNA reads TGTGCCAGCAGTCAAATGCCGACCAATCAGCCCCAGCATTTT.

The chain uses TRBV13 and TRBJ1-2; D call uncertain. The CDR3 loop spans 14 amino acids. Germline CDR1 reads PRHDT; CDR2 reads FYEKMQ (reference sequence). The germline V and J ends were trimmed by 0 bases and 2 bases, with 7 bases remaining between them. The CDR3 is CASSLGAGNYGYTF. The CDR3 coding sequence is TGTGCCAGCAGCTTAGGGGCTGGGAACTATGGCTACACCTTC.

The rearrangement uses TRBV5-8 and TRBJ2-2; 7 positions match TRBD1. The CDR3 length is 14 residues. Looked up from germline, CDR1 is SGHTS and CDR2 is YDEGEE. V lost 6 bases and J lost 1; bases outside the gene matches: 3. This CDR3 is CASTRGRNTGELFF. The CDR3 DNA follows: TGTGCCAGCACTAGGGGGCGGAACACCGGGGAGCTGTTTTTT.

The genes are TRBV2 and TRBJ2-3; D tentatively fits TRBD1 or TRBD2 (5 bases each). The CDR3 spans 14 residues. Germline V CDR1 and CDR2: SNHLY, FYNNEI. The germline V and J ends were trimmed by 7 bases and 0 bases, with 11 bases remaining between them. CDR3 loop: CASTGRTSTDTQYF. The CDR3 DNA follows: TGTGCCAGCACGGGGCGCACTAGCACAGATACGCAGTATTTT.

This chain links TRBV11-2 with TRBJ2-7, with a tentative D call TRBD1 (5 bases). The V gene's germline CDR1 is SGHAT and CDR2 FQNNGV. V lost 5 bases, J lost 3 bases, and 17 bases lay in between. This CDR3 spans 15 amino acids. CDR3 bases: TGTGCCAGCAGCCCTCCTTCCAGGGATCTCTACGAGCAGTACTTC. It is translated as CASSPPSRDLYEQYF.